This T cell receptor (beta chain) came from a study of early T cells in non-severe SARS-CoV-2 infection. Overall study results and limits: Anti-spike CD8 responses were favored by VDJdb matching, which missed private and CD4 specificities.

Many counts were recorded for this clonotype. What it binds is unknown. The CDR3 extends over 15 amino acids. The V end lost 0 bases, the J end lost 3 bases, and 12 bases lay between the germline ends. Looked up from germline, CDR1 is SGHTA and CDR2 is FQGNSA. Individually, cDNA molecules had unique molecular identifiers attached to them. TCRdb ran MiXCR on the 5' RACE reads and lists one entry per CDR3 protein. The table records just over 70,000 distinct CDR3 sequences, 9.5% to 15% of them present only once. This chain joins TRBV7-2 and TRBJ2-7, with unresolved D. The sequencing sample was made of whole blood. The receptor's source is an adult who was a healthcare worker with PCR-confirmed SARS-CoV-2 infection or an uninfected control (not recorded which). The CDR3 spells CASSLAADRFYEQYF. In nucleotides, the CDR3 is TGTGCCAGCAGCTTAGCGGCGGATCGCTTCTACGAGCAGTACTTC.